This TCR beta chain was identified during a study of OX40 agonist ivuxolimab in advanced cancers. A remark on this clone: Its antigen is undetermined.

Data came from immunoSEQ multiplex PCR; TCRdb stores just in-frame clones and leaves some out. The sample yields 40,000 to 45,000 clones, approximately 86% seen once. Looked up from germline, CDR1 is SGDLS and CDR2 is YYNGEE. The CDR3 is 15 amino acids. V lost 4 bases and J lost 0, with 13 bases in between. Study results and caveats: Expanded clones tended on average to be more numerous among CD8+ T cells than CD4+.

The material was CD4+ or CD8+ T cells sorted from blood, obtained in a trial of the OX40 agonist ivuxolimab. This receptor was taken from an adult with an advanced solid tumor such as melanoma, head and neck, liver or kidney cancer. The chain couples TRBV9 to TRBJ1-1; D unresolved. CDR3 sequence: CASSREGRMNTEAFF. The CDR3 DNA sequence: TGTGCCAGCAGCAGAGAGGGCAGAATGAACACTGAAGCTTTCTTT.